Below, 26 T cell receptor beta chains from the same sample are listed, as sequenced in a study of radiation and T cells in renal cell carcinoma. Sequencing was performed with immunoSEQ multiplex PCR; in TCRdb, only in-frame clones are kept and a portion is missing. The sample shows under 200,000 clones, less than 90% of them seen only once. Time point indicated: blood 4 weeks post-SBRT, at nephrectomy. Treatment defined: 15 Gy SBRT to primary tumor, nephrectomy 4 weeks later. Material: blood, obtained from a patient whose treatment included radiotherapy and nephrectomy. These receptors came from a woman between 45 and 60 years old with renal cell carcinoma.

The chain employs TRBV9 and TRBJ2-2, with 7 nucleotides matching TRBD1. The germline V gene has CDR1 SGDLS and CDR2 YYNGEE. This CDR3 is built from 15 residues. V was pared by 5 bases and J by 1 base, with 5 bases of the junction left unmatched. This chain's CDR3 is CASSYRTGNTGELFF. The CDR3 DNA sequence: TGTGCCAGCAGTTACCGGACAGGGAACACCGGGGAGCTGTTTTTT.

There are a few counts of this clone. The chain couples TRBV18 to TRBJ1-5, with D possibly TRBD1 on 5 matching bases. CDR1 is KGHSH, CDR2 LQKENI, per germline. V shed 1 base and J shed 4 bases, with 11 bases lying between them. This CDR3 region has 15 residues. The CDR3 region has the DNA TGTGCCAGCTCACCACGGGGAGAGGGGAATCAGCCCCAGCATTTT. Translation: CASSPRGEGNQPQHF.

J is TRBJ2-7 and V is TRBV18, with D perhaps matching TRBD1 (6 bases). The germline V gene encodes CDR1 KGHSH and CDR2 LQKENI. The V end lost 0 bases, the J end lost 5 bases, and 17 bases lay between the germline ends. The CDR3 length is 16 residues. CDR3 residues: CASSPPKTGALDEQYF. The CDR3 DNA follows: TGTGCCAGCTCACCACCCAAGACAGGCGCTCTCGACGAGCAGTACTTC.

This chain joins TRBV7-9 and TRBJ2-7; D unresolved. Germline lookup yields CDR1 SEHNR and CDR2 FQNEAQ (reference sequence). The CDR3 has 16 amino acids. V shed 4 bases and J shed 0 bases, with 16 bases lying between them. The CDR3 is CASSSYLGSSSYEQYF. In nucleotides, the CDR3 is TGTGCCAGCAGCTCCTATTTGGGCAGCAGCTCCTACGAGCAGTACTTC. The whole variable domain, remainder taken from reference TRBV7-9 and TRBJ2-7, is DTGVSQNPRHKITKRGQNVTFRCDPISEHNRLYWYRQTLGQGPEFLTYFQNEAQLEKSRLLSDRFSAERPKGSFSTLEIQRTEQGDSAMYLCASSSYLGSSSYEQYFGPGTRLTVT.

DNA for the CDR3: TGTGCCAGCAGTGAATTTACCGGGGGCGGGGGTCGAACTGAAGCTTTCTTT. Protein sequence: CASSEFTGGGGRTEAFF. This chain connects TRBV6-1 to TRBJ1-1; possibly TRBD1 for D (6 bases). The CDR3 runs 17 residues. V was shortened by 2 bases and J by 5 bases, with 21 bases between the two germline ends. In germline, CDR1 is MNHNS, CDR2 SASEGT.

The chain links TRBV27 to TRBJ1-2; D gene unclear. In germline, CDR1 is MNHEY, CDR2 SMNVEV (reference sequence). The CDR3 loop spans 15 amino acids. V dropped 5 bases and J dropped 1 base, with 14 bases sitting between them. The chain's CDR3 is CASSLYLGSNYGYTF. CDR3 sequence (DNA): TGTGCCAGCAGTCTATACCTAGGAAGTAACTATGGCTACACCTTC.

Concerning this clone itself: At one of its ends the junction is not consistent with the germline gene, which may arise from a read error. The chain carries TRBV7-6 and TRBJ1-1; D is uncertain. This CDR3 region has 15 residues. Germline CDR1 and CDR2: SGHVS and FNYEAQ. Here the CDR3 reads CASSPGAATNSEAFF. The CDR3 DNA follows: TGTGCCAGCAGCCCCGGAGCGGCAACTAACAGTGAAGCTTTCTTT. The variable domain in full, completed from reference TRBV7-6 and TRBJ1-1, reads GAGVSQSPRYKVTKRGQDVALRCDPISGHVSLYWYRQALGQGPEFLTYFNYEAQQDKSGLPNDRFSAERPEGSISTLTIQRTEQRDSAMYRCASSPGAATNSEAFFGQGTRLTVV.

The V gene is TRBV7-8, the J gene TRBJ1-1; D is unclear. Per germline, CDR1 SGHVS and CDR2 FQNEAQ. Trimming left V 3 bases short and J 5 bases short, with 13 bases between. This CDR3 region has 14 residues. The CDR3 region has the DNA TGTGCCAGCAGCTTCCGCGACGGTTTAACTGAAGCTTTCTTT. Translating it yields CASSFRDGLTEAFF.

The CDR3 here is CASSPLVMLTYEQYF. CDR3 in DNA: TGTGCCAGCAGCCCTCTTGTCATGTTAACCTACGAGCAGTACTTC. The J gene is TRBJ2-7, the V gene TRBV11-2; D ambiguous. The CDR3 covers 15 residues. Germline-derived CDR1 and CDR2 are SGHAT and FQNNGV. Trimming cost V 5 bases and J 2 bases, with 16 bases left between them. The whole variable domain, remainder taken from reference TRBV11-2 and TRBJ2-7, is EAGVAQSPRYKIIEKRQSVAFWCNPISGHATLYWYQQILGQGPKLLIQFQNNGVVDDSQLPKDRFSAERLKGVDSTLKIQPAKLEDSAVYLCASSPLVMLTYEQYFGPGTRLTVT.

The genes are TRBV6-5 and TRBJ1-1; D unresolved. The germline CDR1 and CDR2 sequences are MNHEY and SVGAGI. V shed 7 bases and J shed 1 base, with 4 bases lying between them. There are 11 residues in the CDR3. The CDR3 nucleotides read TGTGCCAGCACTTCGAACACTGAAGCTTTCTTT. Its protein is CASTSNTEAFF.

The chain combines TRBV10-3 with TRBJ2-7; 8 bases fit TRBD2. The CDR3 is made up of 14 amino acids. Germline CDR1 and CDR2: ENHRY and SYGVKD. V lost 3 bases to trimming and J lost 0 bases; unmatched junction nucleotides: 1. DNA of the CDR3: TGTGCCATCAGTGACCGGGGGGGCTCCTACGAGCAGTACTTC. It encodes CAISDRGGSYEQYF.

The chain links TRBV7-8 to TRBJ1-2; a weak D match, TRBD1 (5 bases). The CDR3 runs to 14 residues. Germline CDR1 and CDR2: SGHVS and FQNEAQ. Trimming took 1 base from V and 5 from J, leaving 11 bases between them. The CDR3 region is CASSLVQGRYGYTF. The CDR3 DNA reads TGTGCCAGCAGCTTAGTGCAGGGCCGGTATGGCTACACCTTC.

The chain couples TRBV5-1 to TRBJ1-2; no definite D call. The CDR3 spans 13 residues. With 6 bases removed from V and 5 bases from J, the gap between germline ends came to 14 bases. From germline, CDR1 is SGHRS and CDR2 YFSETQ. The CDR3 is CASTSALGYGYTF. The DNA for the CDR3 is TGCGCCAGCACTTCCGCTCTGGGTTATGGCTACACCTTC.

The chain uses TRBV30 and TRBJ1-1; tentatively, D is TRBD1 (5 bases). The V end was cut by 3 bases, the J end by 2 bases, with 13 bases between. This CDR3 has 14 amino acids. CDR1 is GTSNPN, CDR2 SVGIG, per germline (reference sequence). In DNA form, the CDR3 reads TGTGCCTGGAGCGCCAGGACACCTAACACTGAAGCTTTCTTT. It yields the protein CAWSARTPNTEAFF.

The rearrangement joins TRBV20-1 to TRBJ1-4; D call uncertain. Germline lookup yields CDR1 DFQATT and CDR2 SNEGSKA (reference sequence). The CDR3 is made up of 11 amino acids. V lost 3 bases, J lost 4 bases, and 3 bases lay in between. CDR3 sequence: CSASDNEKLFF. Here the CDR3 DNA reads TGCAGTGCTAGTGATAATGAAAAACTGTTTTTT.

J is TRBJ2-1 and V is TRBV6-5, with D possibly TRBD1 on 5 matching bases. Germline V gives CDR1 MNHEY, CDR2 SVGAGI. V dropped 6 bases and J dropped 10 bases, with 16 bases sitting between them. The CDR3 runs to 13 residues. This CDR3 is CASSLPDRIEQFF. CDR3 nucleotide sequence: TGTGCCAGCAGCCTCCCCGACAGAATCGAGCAGTTCTTC.

The sample holds one count of this clone. The chain couples TRBV2 to TRBJ1-1; D uncertain. This CDR3 contains 15 residues. In germline, CDR1 is SNHLY, CDR2 FYNNEI. Trimming removed 6 bases from V and 6 bases from J, with 20 bases in between. The CDR3 region is CASRILGTVRSEAFF. CDR3 DNA sequence: TGTGCCAGCAGGATCCTCGGCACAGTAAGGTCTGAAGCTTTCTTT.

The chain has TRBV16 and TRBJ1-1, with D unclear. The germline V gene encodes CDR1 KGHSY and CDR2 FQNENV. V was pared by 1 base and J by 4 bases, with 22 bases between. The CDR3 loop spans 18 amino acids. Here the CDR3 reads CASSQFIIGSGPSTEAFF. The CDR3 DNA reads TGTGCCAGCAGCCAATTTATTATCGGGTCCGGGCCCAGCACTGAAGCTTTCTTT.

J is TRBJ2-7 and V is TRBV21-1; the table's D call, TRBD1, has no DNA check behind it. TRBV21-1 is tagged as a pseudogene. This CDR3 has 12 amino acids. The CDR3 sequence is CAGLTGLDEQYF. The CDR3 nucleotides read TGTGCCGGTCTGACAGGGCTCGACGAGCAGTACTTC.

This chain joins TRBV11-2 and TRBJ2-3, with TRBD2 identical over 7 bases. The CDR3 contains 18 residues. The germline gives CDR1 SGHAT, CDR2 FQNNGV. J was trimmed by 6 bases and V by 0 bases; bases with no gene match: 15. The CDR3 DNA follows: TGTGCCAGCAGCTTAGAGAGCCCAGGACTAGTCGGCGCGGATACGCAGTATTTT. It yields the protein CASSLESPGLVGADTQYF.

In DNA, the CDR3 is TGCGCCAGCAGCTTGGCCTTAGTGGGCTATGGCTACACCTTC. Translating gives CASSLALVGYGYTF. This sequence joins TRBV5-1 and TRBJ1-2; D remains ambiguous. Germline V gene lookup returns CDR1 SGHRS and CDR2 YFSETQ. Trimming stripped 0 bases from V and 4 bases from J, with 10 bases between. This CDR3 contains 14 residues.

The CDR3 DNA reads TGTGCCAGCAGTGAAGGGGCAGCCTCTAATCAGCCCCAGCATTTT. As protein: CASSEGAASNQPQHF. V gene TRBV6-1 combines with J gene TRBJ1-5; D unclear. Germline CDR1 reads MNHNS; CDR2 reads SASEGT. The CDR3 runs 15 residues. Trimming left V 1 base short and J 4 bases short, with 11 bases between.

This chain links TRBV6-1 with TRBJ1-4; 10 bases align to TRBD1. J was trimmed by 5 bases and V by 5 bases; bases with no gene match: 2. Germline V gene lookup returns CDR1 MNHNS and CDR2 SASEGT. The CDR3 loop spans 14 amino acids. CDR3 protein: CASSWTGGNEKLFF. CDR3 in DNA: TGTGCCAGCAGTTGGACAGGGGGAAATGAAAAACTGTTTTTT.

The rearrangement uses TRBV6-5 and TRBJ1-4; weak D call: TRBD1 (6 bases). CDR1 MNHEY and CDR2 SVGAGI come from the germline V gene. Trimming stripped 0 bases from V and 7 bases from J, with 12 bases between. The CDR3 contains 15 residues. The CDR3 sequence: CASSYSGGAVEKLFF. The CDR3 coding sequence is TGTGCCAGCAGTTACTCCGGGGGCGCGGTTGAAAAACTGTTTTTT.

J is TRBJ1-1 and V is TRBV10-3; D possibly corresponds to TRBD1 (5 bases). The CDR3 covers 12 residues. V gave up 8 bases and J gave up 5 bases, with 12 bases separating them. Germline V gene data show CDR1 as ENHRY and CDR2 as SYGVKD. Here the CDR3 reads CAIGWGLTEAFF. The CDR3 DNA reads as TGTGCCATCGGATGGGGGTTAACTGAAGCTTTCTTT.

The rearrangement joins TRBV6-1 to TRBJ2-7, with no clear D. V lost 6 bases, J lost 7 bases, and 16 bases lay in between. Germline assignment: CDR1 MNHNS and CDR2 SASEGT. The CDR3 has 13 amino acids. CDR3 DNA: TGTGCCAGCAGCGCCACGACCGTGAGGGAGCAGTACTTC. It is translated as CASSATTVREQYF.